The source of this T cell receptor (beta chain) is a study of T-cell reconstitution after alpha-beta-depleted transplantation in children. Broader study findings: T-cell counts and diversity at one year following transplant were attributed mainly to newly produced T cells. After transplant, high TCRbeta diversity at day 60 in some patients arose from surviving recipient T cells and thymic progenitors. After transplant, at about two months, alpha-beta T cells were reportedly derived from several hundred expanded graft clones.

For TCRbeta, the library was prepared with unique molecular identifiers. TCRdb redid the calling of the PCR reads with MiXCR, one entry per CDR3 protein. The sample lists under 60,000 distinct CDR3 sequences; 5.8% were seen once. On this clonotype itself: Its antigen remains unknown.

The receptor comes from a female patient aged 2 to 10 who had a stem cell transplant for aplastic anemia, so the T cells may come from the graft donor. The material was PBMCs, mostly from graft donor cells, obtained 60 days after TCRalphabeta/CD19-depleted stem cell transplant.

CDR3 protein: CASSLERGPLNEQFF. CDR3 DNA sequence: TGTGCCAGCAGCTTAGAAAGGGGGCCCCTAAATGAGCAGTTCTTC. The genes are TRBV7-2 and TRBJ2-1, with TRBD1 matching over 7 bases. Per the germline V gene, CDR1 is SGHTA and CDR2 is FQGNSA. Germline trimming cut 1 base from V and 7 bases from J; bases unmatched to any gene: 7. This CDR3 is 15 amino acids long. The full variable domain, with the rest looked up from reference TRBV7-2 and TRBJ2-1, is GAGVSQSPSNKVTEKGKDVELRCDPISGHTALYWYRQSLGQGLEFLIYFQGNSAPDKSGLPSDRFSAERTGGSVSTLTIQRTQQEDSAVYLCASSLERGPLNEQFFGPGTRLTVL.